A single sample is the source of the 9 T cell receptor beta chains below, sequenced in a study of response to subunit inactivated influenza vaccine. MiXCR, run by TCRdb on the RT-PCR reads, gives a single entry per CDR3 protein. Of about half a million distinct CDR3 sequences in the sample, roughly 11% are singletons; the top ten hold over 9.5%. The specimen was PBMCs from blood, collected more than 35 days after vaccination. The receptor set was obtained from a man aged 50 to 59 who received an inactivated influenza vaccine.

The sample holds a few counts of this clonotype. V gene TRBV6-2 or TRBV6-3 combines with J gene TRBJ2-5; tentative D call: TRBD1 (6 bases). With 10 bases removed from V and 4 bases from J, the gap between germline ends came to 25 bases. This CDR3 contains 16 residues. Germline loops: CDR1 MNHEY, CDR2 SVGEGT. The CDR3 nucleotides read TGTGCCACCAGAAATAGGTTCCAAAGGGGGAGAGAGACCCAGTACTTC. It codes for CATRNRFQRGRETQYF.

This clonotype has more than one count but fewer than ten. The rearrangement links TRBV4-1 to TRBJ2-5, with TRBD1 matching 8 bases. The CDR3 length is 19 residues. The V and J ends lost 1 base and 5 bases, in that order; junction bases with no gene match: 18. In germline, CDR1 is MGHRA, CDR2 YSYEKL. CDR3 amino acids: CASSQVFSGTGWVVETQYF. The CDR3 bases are TGCGCCAGCAGCCAAGTATTCTCAGGGACAGGTTGGGTTGTGGAGACCCAGTACTTC.

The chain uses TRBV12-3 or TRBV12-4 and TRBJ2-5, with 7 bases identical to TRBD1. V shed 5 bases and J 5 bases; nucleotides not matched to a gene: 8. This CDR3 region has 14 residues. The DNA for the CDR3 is TGTGCCAGCAGTCTTACAGGGGTCGGGGAGACCCAGTACTTC. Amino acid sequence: CASSLTGVGETQYF.

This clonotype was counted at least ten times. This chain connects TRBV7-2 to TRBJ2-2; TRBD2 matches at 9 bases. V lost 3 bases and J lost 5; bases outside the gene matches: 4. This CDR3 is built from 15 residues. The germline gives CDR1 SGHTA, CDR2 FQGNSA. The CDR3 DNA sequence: TGTGCCAGCAGCTTGGGACTAGCTGTAACCGGGGAGCTGTTTTTT. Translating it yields CASSLGLAVTGELFF.

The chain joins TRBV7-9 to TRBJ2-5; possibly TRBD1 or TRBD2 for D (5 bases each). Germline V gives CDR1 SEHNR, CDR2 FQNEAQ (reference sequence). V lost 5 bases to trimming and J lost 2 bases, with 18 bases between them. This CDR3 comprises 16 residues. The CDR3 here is CASSAASGTGQETQYF. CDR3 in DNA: TGTGCCAGCAGCGCCGCGTCCGGGACGGGACAAGAGACCCAGTACTTC.

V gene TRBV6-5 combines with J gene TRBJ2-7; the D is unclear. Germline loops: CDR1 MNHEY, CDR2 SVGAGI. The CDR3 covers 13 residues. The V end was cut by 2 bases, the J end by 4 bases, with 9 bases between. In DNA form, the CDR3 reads TGTGCCAGCAGTTACGGCAAAATATACGAGCAGTACTTC. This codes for CASSYGKIYEQYF.

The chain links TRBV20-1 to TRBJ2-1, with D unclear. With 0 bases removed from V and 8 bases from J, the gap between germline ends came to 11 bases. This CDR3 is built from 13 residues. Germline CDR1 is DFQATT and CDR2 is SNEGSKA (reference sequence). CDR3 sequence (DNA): TGCAGTGCTAGAGATGAAGTAGCCGATGAGCAGTTCTTC. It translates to CSARDEVADEQFF.

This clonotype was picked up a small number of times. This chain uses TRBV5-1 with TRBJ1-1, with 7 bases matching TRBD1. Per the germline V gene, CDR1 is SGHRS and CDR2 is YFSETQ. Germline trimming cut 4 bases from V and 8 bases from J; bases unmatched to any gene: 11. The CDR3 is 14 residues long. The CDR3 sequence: CASSRGQTVGEAFF. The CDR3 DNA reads TGCGCCAGCAGCAGGGGACAGACGGTCGGCGAAGCTTTCTTT.

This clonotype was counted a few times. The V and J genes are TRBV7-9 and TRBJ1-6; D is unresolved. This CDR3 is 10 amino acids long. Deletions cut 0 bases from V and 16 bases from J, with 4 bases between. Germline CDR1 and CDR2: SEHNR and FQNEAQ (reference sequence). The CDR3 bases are TGTGCCAGCAGCTTAGCGGGGCTCCACTTT. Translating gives CASSLAGLHF.